This entry lists 7 T cell receptor beta chains sequenced from one sample in a study of CD8 T cells in Susac syndrome. Random hexamers served to reverse transcribe roughly 0.5 to 1 ug RNA. TCRdb re-derived calls from the immunoSEQ multiplex PCR reads in MiXCR, one entry per CDR3 protein. The data contain about 66,000 distinct CDR3 sequences, approximately 94% of them singletons. Sequencing was performed on CD8+ T cells from PBMCs. Receptors were obtained from a human donor with multiple sclerosis.

The chain combines TRBV5-1 with TRBJ2-7; TRBD2 matches 10 bases. Germline-derived CDR1 and CDR2 are SGHRS and YFSETQ. This CDR3 comprises 14 residues. The V segment lost 2 bases and the J segment 5 bases; nucleotides outside the gene matches: 4. This CDR3 reads CASSLAGGPNEQYF. The CDR3 DNA reads TGCGCCAGCAGCTTAGCGGGGGGGCCGAACGAGCAGTACTTC.

The chain combines TRBV4-3 with TRBJ2-5; 10 nucleotides line up with TRBD1. In germline, CDR1 is LGHNA, CDR2 YSLEER. Germline trimming cut 5 bases from V and 5 bases from J; bases unmatched to any gene: 8. The CDR3 loop spans 15 amino acids. The CDR3 DNA is TGCGCCAGCAGCTCCGGGACAGGGGTTGGTGAGACCCAGTACTTC. Protein sequence: CASSSGTGVGETQYF.

The CDR3 is CASSPAVLNSYNEQFF. CDR3 nucleotides: TGTGCCAGCAGCCCAGCGGTCCTGAACTCCTACAATGAGCAGTTCTTC. The rearrangement links TRBV7-6 to TRBJ2-1; possibly TRBD2 for D (5 bases). This CDR3 spans 16 amino acids. Per the germline V gene, CDR1 is SGHVS and CDR2 is FNYEAQ. Trimming removed 5 bases from V and 0 bases from J, with 14 bases in between.

V and J are TRBV15 and TRBJ2-7; D call uncertain. The germline CDR1 and CDR2 sequences are LNHNV and YYDKDF (reference sequence). V lost 5 bases and J lost 1, with 15 bases in between. The length of the CDR3 is 15 residues. The CDR3 loop reads CATSAPSLGSYEQYF. The CDR3 bases are TGTGCCACCAGCGCCCCGTCTCTGGGGTCCTACGAGCAGTACTTC.

CDR3 DNA sequence: TGTGCCTGGGCACAGATACTAAACTATGGCTACACCTTC. It translates to CAWAQILNYGYTF. The V call is TRBV30, the J call TRBJ1-2; the D is unclear. The V end was cut by 5 bases, the J end by 2 bases, with 12 bases between. Germline assignment: CDR1 GTSNPN and CDR2 SVGIG (reference sequence). The CDR3 loop spans 13 amino acids.

The chain recombines TRBV30 with TRBJ1-6; D uncertain. Germline CDR1 is GTSNPN and CDR2 is SVGIG (reference sequence). The CDR3 covers 13 residues. V lost 3 bases, J lost 4 bases, and 7 bases lay in between. CDR3 in amino acids: CAWRALYNSPLHF. In DNA, the CDR3 is TGTGCCTGGAGGGCACTTTATAATTCACCCCTCCACTTT.

The chain has TRBV14 and TRBJ1-6, with D uncertain. The CDR3 runs 15 residues. V gave up 2 bases and J gave up 0 bases, with 5 bases separating them. Germline V CDR1 and CDR2: SGHDN, FVKESK. This chain's CDR3 is CASSQRSSYNSPLHF. The CDR3 nucleotides read TGTGCCAGCAGCCAACGTAGCTCCTATAATTCACCCCTCCACTTT.